A selection of T cell receptor beta chains follows, all from one sample in a study of blood T cell repertoires in COVID-19. Only in-frame clones appear in the TCRdb table, and some are missing; sequencing was by immunoSEQ multiplex PCR. The sample has a few hundred thousand clones; about 82% are singletons. The sequencing input was peripheral blood. Source of these receptors: a man aged 45-60 years with active or convalescent COVID-19. The CDR3 runs from the conserved cysteine through the conserved F or W. Each record gives: J gene, V gene, clone size, D gene, CDR3 DNA, CDR3 protein. The D gene is left open where the match is weak. A row's size may be missing; if present it is once, few, many or a size class.

>TRBJ2-3|TRBV3-1/TRBV3-2|-|-
TGTGCCAGCAGCCAAGGTTTTTCCGTGAGGGCTCCATATACGCAGTATTTT
CASSQGFSVRAPYTQYF
>TRBJ2-1|TRBV6-5|once|-
TGTGCCACCTTAGTCGGCAATGAGCAGTTCTTC
CATLVGNEQFF
>TRBJ1-4|TRBV30|once|-
TGTGCCTGGAGCCAGGGCCTAAGTGAAAAACTGTTTTTT
CAWSQGLSEKLFF
>TRBJ1-1|TRBV6-5|-|-
TGTGCCTCCAGAGATAGAGCGTCTGAAGCTTTCTTT
CASRDRASEAFF
>TRBJ2-7|TRBV29-1|-|TRBD2
TGCAGCTCCGGGACTAGCGGGAGGCGGGAGTACTTC
CSSGTSGRREYF
>TRBJ2-5|TRBV5-1|-|-
TGCGCCAGCTCCAAGTCTAGCGCCCAAGAGACCCAGTACTTC
CASSKSSAQETQYF
>TRBJ1-1|TRBV7-9|once|-
TGTGCCAGCAGCTTAGACCCCCCACAGTGGGCTTTCTTT
CASSLDPPQWAFF
>TRBJ2-5|TRBV4-1|-|TRBD2
TGCGCCAGCAGCCAAGTAATAGCGGGAGGGCCGGGGCAAGAGACCCAGTACTTC
CASSQVIAGGPGQETQYF
>TRBJ1-2|TRBV9|-|-
TGTGCCAGCAGCGTAGGACAGCGCAGCTATGGCTACACCTTC
CASSVGQRSYGYTF
>TRBJ1-3|TRBV20-1|-|-
TGCGCCGGGACAAGAGGAAACACCATATATTTT
CAGTRGNTIYF
>TRBJ1-1|TRBV29-1|-|-
TGCAGCGTTGGTGTAAGAGGGGGAGGGATGGGGACTGAAGCTTTCTTT
CSVGVRGGGMGTEAFF
>TRBJ2-1|TRBV3-1/TRBV3-2|-|-
TGTGCCAGCAGCCAAGATAATGACGGGAGAGTATACAATGAGCAGTTCTTC
CASSQDNDGRVYNEQFF
>TRBJ2-1|TRBV4-3|-|TRBD2
TGCGCCAGCAGCCAATGGACGCCACGCAGCGGGAGGGTTAACAATGAGCAGTTCTTC
CASSQWTPRSGRVNNEQFF
>TRBJ1-1|TRBV29-1|-|-
TGCAGCGTTTCCGTTTCGACAGCGAACACTGAAGCTTTCTTT
CSVSVSTANTEAFF
>TRBJ2-6|TRBV10-1|-|-
TGCGCCAGCATACAGGGATTCCCCAGATATGGGGCCAACGTCCTGACTTTC
CASIQGFPRYGANVLTF
>TRBJ1-5|TRBV6-6|few|TRBD1
TGTGCCAGCAGTTACCTGACAGGGAAGGGTCAGCCCCAGCATTTT
CASSYLTGKGQPQHF
>TRBJ2-7|TRBV7-8|once|TRBD2
TGTGCCAGCAGCCCGTTTTCTAGCGGGAGGTACTCCTACGAGCAGTACTTC
CASSPFSSGRYSYEQYF